This T cell receptor (beta chain) appears in the sequencing data of a study of blood T cell repertoires in COVID-19. This CDR3 comprises 15 residues. J was trimmed by 0 bases and V by 7 bases; bases with no gene match: 10. The germline gives CDR1 SGHRS, CDR2 YFSETQ. The count of this clone is one. Some clones are missing from TCRdb's copy, which holds only in-frame ones; the method was immunoSEQ multiplex PCR. The repertoire includes 130,000 to 150,000 clones, roughly 90% of them detected once, and 0.95% sits in the top ten. The sequencing sample was made of peripheral blood. This rearrangement joins TRBV5-1 to TRBJ2-7; TRBD2 aligns across 7 bases. This sequence originates from a woman in her forties or fifties with acute or convalescent COVID-19. The CDR3 spells CASALGGGPSYEQYF. The CDR3, as DNA: TGCGCCAGCGCCCTGGGGGGGGGACCCTCCTACGAGCAGTACTTC.